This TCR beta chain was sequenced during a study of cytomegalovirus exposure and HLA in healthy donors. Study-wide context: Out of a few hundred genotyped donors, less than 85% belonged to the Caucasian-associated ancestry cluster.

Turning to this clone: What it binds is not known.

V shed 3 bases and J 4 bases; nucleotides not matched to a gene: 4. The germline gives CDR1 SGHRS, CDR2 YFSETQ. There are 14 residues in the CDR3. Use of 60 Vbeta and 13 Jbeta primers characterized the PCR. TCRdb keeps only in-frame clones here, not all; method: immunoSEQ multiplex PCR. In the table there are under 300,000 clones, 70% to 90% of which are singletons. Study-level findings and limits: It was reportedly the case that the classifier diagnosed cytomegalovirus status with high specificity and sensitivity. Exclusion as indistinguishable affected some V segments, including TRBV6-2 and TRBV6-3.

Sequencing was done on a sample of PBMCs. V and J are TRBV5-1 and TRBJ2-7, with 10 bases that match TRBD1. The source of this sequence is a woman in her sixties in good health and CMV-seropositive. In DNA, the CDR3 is TGCGCCAGCAGCTCCCGGACAGGGGGGTACGAGCAGTACTTC. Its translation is CASSSRTGGYEQYF. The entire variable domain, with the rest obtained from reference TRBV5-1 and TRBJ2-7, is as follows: KAGVTQTPRYLIKTRGQQVTLSCSPISGHRSVSWYQQTPGQGLQFLFEYFSETQRNKGNFPGRFSGRQFSNSRSEMNVSTLELGDSALYLCASSSRTGGYEQYFGPGTRLTVT.